This note documents a single T cell receptor (beta chain) sequence. The V end was cut by 0 bases, the J end by 9 bases, with 21 bases between. Germline CDR1 and CDR2: SNHLY and FYNNEI. The CDR3 totals 17 residues. Data came from immunoSEQ multiplex PCR; TCRdb stores just in-frame clones and leaves some out. The sample holds around 34,000 clones; around 86% are singletons and the top ten take around 1.4%. This specimen comes from a study of OX40 agonist ivuxolimab in advanced cancers. This sequence was found in an adult with an advanced solid tumor such as melanoma, head and neck, liver or kidney cancer. The sequencing used CD4+ or CD8+ T cells sorted from blood, collected in a trial of the OX40 agonist ivuxolimab. The chain recombines TRBV2 with TRBJ1-5; no clear D. The CDR3 here is CASSEALRAGEWGPQHF. The CDR3 DNA is TGTGCCAGCAGTGAAGCGCTTCGGGCCGGCGAATGGGGGCCCCAGCATTTT.